The entry below gives a single T cell receptor beta chain sequence along with its context. This CDR3 spans 16 amino acids. Germline CDR1 is ENHRY and CDR2 is SYGVKD. V lost 4 bases to trimming and J lost 2 bases, with 15 bases between them. Tumor samples were taken before definitive surgery or chemotherapy. The sample is drawn from a study of high-grade serous ovarian cancer treatment subgroups. About the study: On average, roughly 14,000 reads and about 6,800 unique TCR beta rearrangements were obtained per sample.

Sequenced by immunoSEQ multiplex PCR; TCRdb stores in-frame clones only, minus some. The sample lists more than 35,000 clones, about four fifths seen once, with 3% to 3.5% in the top ten. The V gene is TRBV10-3, the J gene TRBJ2-1; D gene ambiguous. This receptor was taken from a human donor with high-grade serous ovarian cancer. Source material: tumor tissue. CDR3 DNA: TGTGCCATCAGTGGACGTTGGCCGCAGACCTACAATGAGCAGTTCTTC. Its protein product is CAISGRWPQTYNEQFF.